This TCR beta chain was obtained from a study of CD8+ T cells in alopecia areata. In germline, CDR1 is SGHVS, CDR2 FNYEAQ. Trimming left V 5 bases short and J 6 bases short, with 22 bases between. CDR3 size: 16 residues. Indicated treatment: oral pan-JAK inhibitor, 5-10 mg twice daily. Extracted RNA was reverse transcribed into cDNA, the sequencing template. This table comes from immunoSEQ multiplex PCR, and its TCRdb copy is limited to in-frame clones, with some not included. The repertoire has 160,000 or so clones, about two thirds of them found once; the top ten carry about 0.94%. The chain joins TRBV7-6 to TRBJ1-2; D possibly corresponds to TRBD1 (5 bases). The input for sequencing was CD4+ T cells sorted from blood, taken at week 4, from a patient treated with tofacitinib. The sequence was collected from a human donor with alopecia areata. CDR3 coding DNA: TGTGCCAGCAGCCTGGGACTGGGGAACGAGGAAGATGGCTACACCTTC. As protein: CASSLGLGNEEDGYTF.